This T cell receptor beta chain was sequenced for a study of long-term antiretroviral therapy in people with HIV. The V gene's germline CDR1 is MNHEY and CDR2 SMNVEV (reference sequence). CDR3 length: 13 residues. The V end was cut by 6 bases, the J end by 4 bases, with 12 bases between. At the survey level, the v3.0 immunoSEQ assay was run. Using immunoSEQ multiplex PCR, the repertoire was profiled, and TCRdb retains in-frame clones only, with some absent. The sample includes just under 30,000 clones, roughly nine tenths seen only once; the top ten take roughly 7%. The TCR sequence derives from a man aged 45-65 years with HIV. The sample here was unsorted PBMCs, taken roughly 5 years before starting antiretroviral therapy. The chain couples TRBV27 to TRBJ1-2, with unresolved D. CDR3 protein: CASSTTKSYGYTF. DNA for the CDR3: TGTGCCAGCAGCACAACGAAGAGCTATGGCTACACCTTC.